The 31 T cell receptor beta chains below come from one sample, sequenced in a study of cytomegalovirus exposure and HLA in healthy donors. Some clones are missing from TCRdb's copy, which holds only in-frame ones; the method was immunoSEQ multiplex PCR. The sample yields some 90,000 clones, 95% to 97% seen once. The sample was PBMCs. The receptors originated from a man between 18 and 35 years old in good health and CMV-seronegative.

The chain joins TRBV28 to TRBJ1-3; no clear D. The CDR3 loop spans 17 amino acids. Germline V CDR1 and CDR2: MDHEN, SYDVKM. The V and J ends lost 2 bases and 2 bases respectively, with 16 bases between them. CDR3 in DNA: TGTGCCAGCAGTTTAGGTCCCCCAACAGAACCTGGAAACACCATATATTTT. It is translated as CASSLGPPTEPGNTIYF. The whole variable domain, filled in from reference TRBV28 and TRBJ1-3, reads DVKVTQSSRYLVKRTGEKVFLECVQDMDHENMFWYRQDPGLGLRLIYFSYDVKMKEKGDIPEGYSVSREKKERFSLILESASTNQTSMYLCASSLGPPTEPGNTIYFGEGSWLTVV.

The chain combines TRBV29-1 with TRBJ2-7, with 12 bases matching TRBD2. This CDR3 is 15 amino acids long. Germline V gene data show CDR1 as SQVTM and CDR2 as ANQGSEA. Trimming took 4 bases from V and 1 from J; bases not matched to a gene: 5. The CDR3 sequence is CSVVLAGGRSYEQYF. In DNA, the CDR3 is TGCAGCGTTGTCCTAGCGGGAGGGCGTTCCTACGAGCAGTACTTC.

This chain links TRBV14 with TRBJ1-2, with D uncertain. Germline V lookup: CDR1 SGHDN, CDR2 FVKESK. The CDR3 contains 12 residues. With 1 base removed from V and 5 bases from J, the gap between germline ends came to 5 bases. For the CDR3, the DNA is TGTGCCAGCAGCCAAGTTTCATATGGCTACACCTTC. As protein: CASSQVSYGYTF.

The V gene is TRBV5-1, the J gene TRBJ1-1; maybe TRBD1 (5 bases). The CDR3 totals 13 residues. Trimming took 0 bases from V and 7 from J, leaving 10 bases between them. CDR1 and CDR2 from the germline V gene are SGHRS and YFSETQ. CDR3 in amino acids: CASSLGGAGEAFF. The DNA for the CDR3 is TGCGCCAGCAGCTTGGGCGGGGCAGGTGAAGCTTTCTTT.

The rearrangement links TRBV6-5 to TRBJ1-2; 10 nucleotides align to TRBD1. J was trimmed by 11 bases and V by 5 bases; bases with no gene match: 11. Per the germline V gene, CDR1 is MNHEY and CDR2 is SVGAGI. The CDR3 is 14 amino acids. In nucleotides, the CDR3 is TGTGCCAGCAGTAGAGGACAGGGGGGGATCGGTTACACCTTC. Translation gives CASSRGQGGIGYTF.

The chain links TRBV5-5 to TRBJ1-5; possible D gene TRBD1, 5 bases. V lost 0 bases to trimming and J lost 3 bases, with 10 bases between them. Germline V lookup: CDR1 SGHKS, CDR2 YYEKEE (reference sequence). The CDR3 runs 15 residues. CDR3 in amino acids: CASSLGDRNNQPQHF. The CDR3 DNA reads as TGTGCCAGCAGCTTGGGAGACAGAAACAATCAGCCCCAGCATTTT.

For the CDR3, the DNA is TGCGCCAGCAGCTGGGGACAGGGGAGAGAGACCCAGTACTTC. Translation: CASSWGQGRETQYF. The chain has TRBV5-1 and TRBJ2-5; 10 bases match TRBD1. CDR3 length: 14 amino acids. Per germline, CDR1 SGHRS and CDR2 YFSETQ. With V trimmed by 3 bases and J by 4 bases, 3 bases remained unmatched.

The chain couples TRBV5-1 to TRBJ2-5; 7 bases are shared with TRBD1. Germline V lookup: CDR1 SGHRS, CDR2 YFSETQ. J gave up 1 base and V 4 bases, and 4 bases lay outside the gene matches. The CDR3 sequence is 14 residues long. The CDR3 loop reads CASSGTGVQETQYF. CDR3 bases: TGCGCCAGCAGCGGCACAGGGGTCCAAGAGACCCAGTACTTC.

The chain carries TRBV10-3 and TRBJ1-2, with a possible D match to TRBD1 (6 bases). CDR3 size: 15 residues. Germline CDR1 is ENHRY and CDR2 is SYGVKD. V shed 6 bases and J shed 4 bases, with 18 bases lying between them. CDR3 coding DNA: TGTGCCATCAGGGACAGCGGGGCATCCTCCTATGGCTACACCTTC. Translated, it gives CAIRDSGASSYGYTF.

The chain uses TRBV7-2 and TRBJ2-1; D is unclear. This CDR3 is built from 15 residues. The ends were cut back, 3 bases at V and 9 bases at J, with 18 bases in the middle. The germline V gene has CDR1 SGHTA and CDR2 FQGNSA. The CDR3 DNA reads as TGTGCCAGCAGCTTGGGTCATTCGGGTTCGGTTGAGCAGTTCTTC. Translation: CASSLGHSGSVEQFF.

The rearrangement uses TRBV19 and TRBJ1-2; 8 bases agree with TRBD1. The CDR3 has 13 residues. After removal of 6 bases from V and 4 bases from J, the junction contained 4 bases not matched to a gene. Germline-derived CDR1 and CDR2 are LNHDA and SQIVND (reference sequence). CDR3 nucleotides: TGTGCCAGTAGGAACACAGGGGGCTATGGCTACACCTTC. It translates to CASRNTGGYGYTF.

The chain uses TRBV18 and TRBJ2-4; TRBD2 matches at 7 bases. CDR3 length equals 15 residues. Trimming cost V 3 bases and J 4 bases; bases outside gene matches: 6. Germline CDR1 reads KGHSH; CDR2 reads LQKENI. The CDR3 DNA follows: TGTGCCAGCTCACCCCTTATTAGCGGGAAAAACATTCAGTACTTC. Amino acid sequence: CASSPLISGKNIQYF.

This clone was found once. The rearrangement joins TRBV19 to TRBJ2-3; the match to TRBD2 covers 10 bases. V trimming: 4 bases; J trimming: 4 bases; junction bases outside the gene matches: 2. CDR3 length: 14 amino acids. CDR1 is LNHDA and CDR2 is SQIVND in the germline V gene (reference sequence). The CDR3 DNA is TGTGCCAGTAGTAAACTAGCGGGATCAGATACGCAGTATTTT. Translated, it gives CASSKLAGSDTQYF. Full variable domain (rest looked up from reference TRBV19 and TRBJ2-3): DGGITQSPKYLFRKEGQNVTLSCEQNLNHDAMYWYRQDPGQGLRLIYYSQIVNDFQKGDIAEGYSVSREKKESFPLTVTSAQKNPTAFYLCASSKLAGSDTQYFGPGTRLTVL.

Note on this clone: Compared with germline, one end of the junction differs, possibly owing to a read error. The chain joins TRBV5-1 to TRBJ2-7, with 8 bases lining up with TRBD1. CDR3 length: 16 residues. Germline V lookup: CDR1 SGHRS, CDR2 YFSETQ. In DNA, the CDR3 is TGCGCCAGCAGTTTGGCCCCGGACAGGGAAAGGATGGGGCAGTACTTC. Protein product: CASSLAPDRERMGQYF.

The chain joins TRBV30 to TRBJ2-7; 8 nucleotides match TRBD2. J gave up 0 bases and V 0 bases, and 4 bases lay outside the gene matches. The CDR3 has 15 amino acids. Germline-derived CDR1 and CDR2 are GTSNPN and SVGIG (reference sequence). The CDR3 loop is CAWSVTSGSSYEQYF. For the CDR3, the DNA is TGTGCCTGGAGTGTGACCAGCGGGAGCTCCTACGAGCAGTACTTC.

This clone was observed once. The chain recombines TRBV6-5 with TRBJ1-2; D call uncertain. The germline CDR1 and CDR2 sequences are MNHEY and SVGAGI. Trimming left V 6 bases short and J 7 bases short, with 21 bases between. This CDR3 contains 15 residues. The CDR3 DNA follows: TGTGCCAGCAGCCAGGAGAGGCGGGGTTTCGGTGGCTACACCTTC. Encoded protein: CASSQERRGFGGYTF.

The CDR3 region has the DNA TGTGCCAGCAGGGGCGCCATTTATGGCTACACCTTC. It codes for CASRGAIYGYTF. This sequence joins TRBV7-9 and TRBJ1-2; D is undetermined. The CDR3 is made up of 12 amino acids. V gave up 6 bases and J gave up 5 bases, with 10 bases separating them. Per germline, CDR1 SEHNR and CDR2 FQNEAQ (reference sequence). Full variable domain (outside the CDR3, taken from reference TRBV7-9 and TRBJ1-2): DTGVSQNPRHKITKRGQNVTFRCDPISEHNRLYWYRQTLGQGPEFLTYFQNEAQLEKSRLLSDRFSAERPKGSFSTLEIQRTEQGDSAMYLCASRGAIYGYTFGSGTRLTVV.

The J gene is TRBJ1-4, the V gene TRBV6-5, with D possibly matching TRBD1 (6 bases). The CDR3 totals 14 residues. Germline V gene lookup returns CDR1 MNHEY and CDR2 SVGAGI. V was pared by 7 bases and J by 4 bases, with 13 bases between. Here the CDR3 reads CASTQTRGNEKLFF. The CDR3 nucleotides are TGTGCCAGCACCCAAACCAGGGGTAATGAAAAACTGTTTTTT.

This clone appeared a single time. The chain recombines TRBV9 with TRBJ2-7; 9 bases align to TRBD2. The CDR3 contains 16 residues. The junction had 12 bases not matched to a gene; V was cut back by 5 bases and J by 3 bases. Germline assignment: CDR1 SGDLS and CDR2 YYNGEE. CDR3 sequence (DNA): TGTGCCAGCAGACGCACTAGCGGGCGACGACTCTACGAGCAGTACGTC. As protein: CASRRTSGRRLYEQYV.

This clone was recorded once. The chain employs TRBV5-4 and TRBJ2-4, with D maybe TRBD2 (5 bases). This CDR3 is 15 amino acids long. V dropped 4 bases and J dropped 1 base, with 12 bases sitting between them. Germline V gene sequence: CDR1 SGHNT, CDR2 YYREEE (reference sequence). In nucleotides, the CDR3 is TGTGCCAGCAGCCGAGAGGGTTGGGCCAAAAACATTCAGTACTTC. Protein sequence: CASSREGWAKNIQYF.

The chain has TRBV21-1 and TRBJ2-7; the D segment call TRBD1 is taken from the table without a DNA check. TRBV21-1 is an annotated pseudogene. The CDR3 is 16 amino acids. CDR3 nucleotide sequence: TGTGCCAGCAGCAAGGGGCCCGGGACAGGCACCTACGAGCAGTACTTC. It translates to CASSKGPGTGTYEQYF.

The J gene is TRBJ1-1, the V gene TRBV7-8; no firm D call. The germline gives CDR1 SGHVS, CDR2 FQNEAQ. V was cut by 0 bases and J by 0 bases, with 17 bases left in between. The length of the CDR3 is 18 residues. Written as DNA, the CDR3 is TGTGCCAGCAGCTTAGCGCGAGGAGACCCAGTCATGAACACTGAAGCTTTCTTT. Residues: CASSLARGDPVMNTEAFF.

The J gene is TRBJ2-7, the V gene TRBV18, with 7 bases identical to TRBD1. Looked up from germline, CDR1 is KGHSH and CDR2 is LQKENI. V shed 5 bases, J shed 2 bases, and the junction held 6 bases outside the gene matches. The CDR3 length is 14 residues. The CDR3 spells CASSFAGTAYEQYV. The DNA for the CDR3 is TGTGCCAGCTCATTCGCCGGGACAGCCTACGAGCAGTACGTC.

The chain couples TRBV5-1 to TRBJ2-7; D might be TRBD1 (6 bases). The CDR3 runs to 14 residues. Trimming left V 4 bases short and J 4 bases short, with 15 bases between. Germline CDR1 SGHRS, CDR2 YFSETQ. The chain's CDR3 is CASSRAGDLYEQYF. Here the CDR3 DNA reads TGCGCCAGCAGCCGGGCAGGGGATCTATACGAGCAGTACTTC.

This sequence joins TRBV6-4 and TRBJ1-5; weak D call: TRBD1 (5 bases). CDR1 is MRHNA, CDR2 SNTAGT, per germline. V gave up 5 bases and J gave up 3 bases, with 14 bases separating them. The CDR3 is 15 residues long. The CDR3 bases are TGTGCCAGCAGTCAGGATTTGGGGCCCAATCAGCCCCAGCATTTT. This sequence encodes CASSQDLGPNQPQHF.

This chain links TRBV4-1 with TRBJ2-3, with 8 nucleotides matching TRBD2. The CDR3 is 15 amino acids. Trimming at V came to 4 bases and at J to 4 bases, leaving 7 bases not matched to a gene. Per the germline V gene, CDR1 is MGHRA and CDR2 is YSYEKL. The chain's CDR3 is CASSRSWRGADTQYF. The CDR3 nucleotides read TGCGCCAGCAGCCGCTCCTGGCGGGGGGCAGATACGCAGTATTTT.

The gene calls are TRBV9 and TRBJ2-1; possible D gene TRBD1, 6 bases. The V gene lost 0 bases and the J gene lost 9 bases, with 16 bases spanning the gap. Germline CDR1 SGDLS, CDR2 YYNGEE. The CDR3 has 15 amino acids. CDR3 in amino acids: CASSVVGKGGLEQFF. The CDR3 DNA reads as TGTGCCAGCAGCGTAGTCGGCAAAGGGGGTCTTGAGCAGTTCTTC.

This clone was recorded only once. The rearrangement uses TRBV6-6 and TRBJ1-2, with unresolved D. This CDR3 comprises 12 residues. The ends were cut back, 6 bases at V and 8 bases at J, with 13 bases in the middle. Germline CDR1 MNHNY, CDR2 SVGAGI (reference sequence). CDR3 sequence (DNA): TGTGCCAGCAGGGAAAGCTCGGGGGGCTACACCTTC. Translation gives CASRESSGGYTF.

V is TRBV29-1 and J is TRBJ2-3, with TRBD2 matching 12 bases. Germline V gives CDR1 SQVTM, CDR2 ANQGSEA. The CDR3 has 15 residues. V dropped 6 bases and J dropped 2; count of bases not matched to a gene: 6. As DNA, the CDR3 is TGCAGCGTGAACAGACTAGCGGGAGACACAGATACGCAGTATTTT. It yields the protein CSVNRLAGDTDTQYF.

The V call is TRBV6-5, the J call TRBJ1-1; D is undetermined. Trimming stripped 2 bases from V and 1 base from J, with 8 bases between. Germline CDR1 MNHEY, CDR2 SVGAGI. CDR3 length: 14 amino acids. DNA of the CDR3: TGTGCCAGCAGTTACCGCGGAGAGAACACTGAAGCTTTCTTT. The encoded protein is CASSYRGENTEAFF.

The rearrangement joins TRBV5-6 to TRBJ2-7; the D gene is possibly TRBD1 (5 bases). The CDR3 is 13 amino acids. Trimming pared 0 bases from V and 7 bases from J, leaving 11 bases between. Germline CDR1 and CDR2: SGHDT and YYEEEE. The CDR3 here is CASSLGGSREQYF. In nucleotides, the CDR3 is TGTGCCAGCAGCTTGGGGGGCAGTCGAGAGCAGTACTTC. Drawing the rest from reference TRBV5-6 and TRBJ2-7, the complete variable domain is DAGVTQSPTHLIKTRGQQVTLRCSPKSGHDTVSWYQQALGQGPQFIFQYYEEEERQRGNFPDRFSGHQFPNYSSELNVNALLLGDSALYLCASSLGGSREQYFGPGTRLTVT.